One T cell receptor (beta chain) is described in this entry. The target antigen is unknown. The data stem from a study of T cell responses to AZD1222 COVID-19 vaccine. Germline CDR1 is LGHDT and CDR2 is YNNKEL (reference sequence). Trimming removed 1 base at V and 2 bases at J, with 6 bases between. The CDR3 runs to 14 residues. Study results and limitations: Seropositivity was recorded at baseline in only a handful of AZD1222 recipients.

Measured with immunoSEQ multiplex PCR; TCRdb has only the in-frame clones, and not every one. Among about 99,000 clones, less than 95% were seen once, and the ten largest hold about 5%. The origin of this receptor is an adult in good health. Material: peripheral blood, obtained on day 0 of AZD1222 vaccination. The chain has TRBV3-1 (or the pseudogene TRBV3-2) and TRBJ1-3; D not certain. CDR3 amino acids: CASSQVGAGNTIYF. The CDR3 DNA sequence: TGTGCCAGCAGCCAAGTCGGTGCTGGAAACACCATATATTTT.